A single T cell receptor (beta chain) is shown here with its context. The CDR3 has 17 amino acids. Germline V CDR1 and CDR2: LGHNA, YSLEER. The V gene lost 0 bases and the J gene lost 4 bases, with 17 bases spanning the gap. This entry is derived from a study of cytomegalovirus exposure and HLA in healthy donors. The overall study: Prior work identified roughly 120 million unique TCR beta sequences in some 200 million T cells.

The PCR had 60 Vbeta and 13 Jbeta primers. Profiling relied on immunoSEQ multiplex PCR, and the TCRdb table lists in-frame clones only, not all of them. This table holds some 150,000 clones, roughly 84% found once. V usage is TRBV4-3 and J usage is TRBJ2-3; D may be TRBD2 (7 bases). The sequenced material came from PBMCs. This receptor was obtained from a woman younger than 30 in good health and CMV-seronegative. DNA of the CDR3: TGCGCCAGCAGCCAAGATTTACTGGGGGGGCTGGCAGATACGCAGTATTTT. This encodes CASSQDLLGGLADTQYF.